The 22 T cell receptor beta chains reported below all come from one sample, sequenced in a study of cytomegalovirus exposure and HLA in healthy donors. PCR amplification relied on 60 Vbeta primers (plus 13 Jbeta primers). Some clones are missing from TCRdb's copy, which holds only in-frame ones; the method was immunoSEQ multiplex PCR. The repertoire consists of under 150,000 clones, with over 70% occurring once and the leading ten covering about 2.4%. Sequencing was done on a sample of PBMCs. The source of these receptors is a woman aged 60-75 years in good health and CMV-seropositive.

J is TRBJ1-5 and V is TRBV6-1; D call uncertain. The CDR3 loop spans 14 amino acids. Germline V gene sequence: CDR1 MNHNS, CDR2 SASEGT. The germline V and J ends were trimmed by 4 bases and 3 bases, with 10 bases remaining between them. CDR3: CASSGLLYNQPQHF. For the CDR3, the DNA is TGTGCCAGCAGTGGTCTCCTATACAATCAGCCCCAGCATTTT.

This chain connects TRBV7-9 to TRBJ1-1; no firm D call. V was clipped by 4 bases and J by 7 bases, with 10 bases between them. Germline CDR1 SEHNR, CDR2 FQNEAQ (reference sequence). This CDR3 is built from 12 residues. The CDR3 DNA follows: TGTGCCAGCAGCTCAGGAACAGATGAAGCTTTCTTT. It specifies CASSSGTDEAFF.

The chain combines TRBV4-1 with TRBJ2-7; 10 bases agree with TRBD1. The CDR3 runs 16 residues. The V and J ends lost 0 bases and 5 bases, in that order; junction bases with no gene match: 7. CDR1 MGHRA and CDR2 YSYEKL come from the germline V gene. CDR3 loop: CASSQDEPGQGNEQYF. As DNA, the CDR3 is TGCGCCAGCAGCCAAGATGAACCGGGACAGGGGAACGAGCAGTACTTC.

The rearrangement joins TRBV27 to TRBJ1-5, with 9 bases fitting TRBD1. V lost 5 bases, J lost 8 bases, and 7 bases stayed unmatched. The CDR3 runs 14 residues. Looked up from germline, CDR1 is MNHEY and CDR2 is SMNVEV (reference sequence). CDR3 amino acids: CASSQRTGEEPQHF. The CDR3 DNA follows: TGTGCCAGCAGTCAACGGACAGGGGAAGAGCCCCAGCATTTT.

The chain joins TRBV14 to TRBJ2-1, with TRBD1 as a possible D gene (6 bases). The CDR3 runs 15 residues. With 4 bases removed from V and 0 bases from J, the gap between germline ends came to 10 bases. Looked up from germline, CDR1 is SGHDN and CDR2 is FVKESK. This chain's CDR3 is CASSPGQSSYNEQFF. The DNA for the CDR3 is TGTGCCAGCAGCCCGGGACAAAGCTCCTACAATGAGCAGTTCTTC.

The chain recombines TRBV5-1 with TRBJ2-5, with 10 positions matching TRBD2. The length of the CDR3 is 15 residues. Germline V gene data show CDR1 as SGHRS and CDR2 as YFSETQ. Losses at the gene ends were 2 bases for V and 6 bases for J; bases not matched to a gene: 7. CDR3 region: CASSFTSGARKTQYF. As DNA, the CDR3 is TGCGCCAGCAGCTTTACTAGCGGGGCGAGAAAGACCCAGTACTTC.

The chain is built from TRBV6-5 and TRBJ2-2; D is perhaps TRBD2 (7 bases). The CDR3 covers 15 residues. V lost 2 bases to trimming and J lost 3 bases, with 10 bases between them. Germline loops: CDR1 MNHEY, CDR2 SVGAGI. The CDR3 DNA follows: TGTGCCAGCAGTTACGGGGGGGCGGACACCGGGGAGCTGTTTTTT. It specifies CASSYGGADTGELFF.

J is TRBJ2-7 and V is TRBV6-1; TRBD2 agrees at 11 bases. V shed 5 bases, J shed 2 bases, and the junction held 5 bases outside the gene matches. Germline V lookup: CDR1 MNHNS, CDR2 SASEGT. This CDR3 has 15 residues. The CDR3 loop is CASSSGTSGAYEQYF. In DNA form, the CDR3 reads TGTGCCAGCAGTTCTGGGACTAGCGGAGCCTACGAGCAGTACTTC.

The rearrangement links TRBV18 to TRBJ1-3, with D possibly being TRBD1 (6 bases). CDR1 KGHSH and CDR2 LQKENI come from the germline V gene. Trimming removed 3 bases at V and 0 bases at J, with 15 bases between. The CDR3 runs to 17 residues. Here the CDR3 reads CASSPLGTPRSGNTIYF. The CDR3 DNA follows: TGTGCCAGCTCACCCCTGGGGACACCACGCTCTGGAAACACCATATATTTT.

V gene TRBV6-6 combines with J gene TRBJ1-5, with D unclear. The germline gives CDR1 MNHNY, CDR2 SVGAGI (reference sequence). The CDR3 totals 15 residues. V shed 4 bases and J shed 0 bases, with 10 bases lying between them. This CDR3 is CASSLDGLSNQPQHF. The CDR3, as DNA: TGTGCCAGCAGTTTGGACGGACTTAGCAATCAGCCCCAGCATTTT.

This clone was seen a single time. CDR3 in amino acids: CASSKGRTGGGYGYTF. The CDR3 DNA reads TGTGCCAGCAGCAAAGGGAGGACAGGGGGCGGCTATGGCTACACCTTC. This rearrangement joins TRBV13 to TRBJ1-2; 11 bases map to TRBD1. Germline V gene sequence: CDR1 PRHDT, CDR2 FYEKMQ (reference sequence). J was trimmed by 4 bases and V by 5 bases; bases with no gene match: 9. This CDR3 has 16 amino acids.

V is TRBV10-2 and J is TRBJ1-5, with D unresolved. Germline V gene data show CDR1 as WSHSY and CDR2 as SAAADI. Trimming pared 3 bases from V and 1 base from J, leaving 13 bases between. The CDR3 loop spans 16 amino acids. CDR3 in amino acids: CASSEEGSGSNQPQHF. CDR3 nucleotide sequence: TGCGCCAGCAGTGAAGAGGGATCTGGGAGCAATCAGCCCCAGCATTTT.

This clone was seen a few times. V and J are TRBV5-1 and TRBJ2-5; 13 positions match TRBD2. After removal of 4 bases from V and 0 bases from J, the junction contained 9 bases not matched to a gene. Looked up from germline, CDR1 is SGHRS and CDR2 is YFSETQ. CDR3 length: 18 residues. CDR3 sequence (DNA): TGCGCCAGCAGCCTCGGACTAGCGGGGGCCCCTTACCAAGAGACCCAGTACTTC. This translates into CASSLGLAGAPYQETQYF.

This chain uses TRBV29-1 with TRBJ1-3; no reliable D call. Looked up from germline, CDR1 is SQVTM and CDR2 is ANQGSEA. CDR3 length equals 14 residues. V was pared by 6 bases and J by 0 bases, with 12 bases between. CDR3 residues: CSVPNEDSGNTIYF. CDR3 bases: TGCAGCGTCCCCAATGAGGACTCTGGAAACACCATATATTTT. Looking up the rest from reference TRBV29-1 and TRBJ1-3 gives the full variable domain: SAVISQKPSRDICQRGTSLTIQCQVDSQVTMMFWYRQQPGQSLTLIATANQGSEATYESGFVIDKFPISRPNLTFSTLTVSNMSPEDSSIYLCSVPNEDSGNTIYFGEGSWLTVV.

V usage is TRBV2 and J usage is TRBJ2-5; perhaps TRBD2 as D (6 bases). V dropped 5 bases and J dropped 2 bases, with 21 bases sitting between them. This CDR3 is 17 amino acids long. Germline V lookup: CDR1 SNHLY, CDR2 FYNNEI. The CDR3 is CASSPPVVAEPQETQYF. DNA for the CDR3: TGTGCCAGCAGTCCCCCCGTAGTAGCGGAACCACAAGAGACCCAGTACTTC.

This clone was picked up one time. The V call is TRBV4-1, the J call TRBJ2-2, with 9 nucleotides matching TRBD1. The germline gives CDR1 MGHRA, CDR2 YSYEKL. V trimming: 6 bases; J trimming: 4 bases; junction bases outside the gene matches: 12. The CDR3 totals 17 residues. CDR3 region: CASRNRWGQGGTGELFF. As DNA, the CDR3 is TGCGCCAGCAGGAACAGGTGGGGACAGGGTGGCACCGGGGAGCTGTTTTTT.

CDR3 protein: CASSPQGTGETQYF. The CDR3 DNA reads TGTGCCAGCAGCCCTCAGGGGACAGGGGAGACCCAGTACTTC. The V and J genes are TRBV7-3 and TRBJ2-5; TRBD1 aligns across 9 bases. Germline V lookup: CDR1 SGHTA, CDR2 FQGTGA. This CDR3 comprises 14 residues. Trimming cost V 5 bases and J 5 bases; bases outside gene matches: 6.

This clone was seen a handful of times. This chain connects TRBV29-1 to TRBJ2-2, with 10 positions matching TRBD2. The CDR3 covers 14 residues. Germline V CDR1 and CDR2: SQVTM, ANQGSEA. CDR3 protein: CAAGSGGATGELFF. The CDR3 DNA reads TGCGCCGCGGGGAGCGGGGGGGCAACCGGGGAGCTGTTTTTT.

The chain links TRBV19 to TRBJ1-5; 9 bases map to TRBD1. The V gene end was trimmed by 6 bases and the J gene end by 4 bases; junction bases not matched to a gene: 13. Germline loops: CDR1 LNHDA, CDR2 SQIVND (reference sequence). This CDR3 region has 17 residues. The CDR3 nucleotides are TGTGCCAGTAGCCCCACCGGGACAGGGTCTTGGAATCAGCCCCAGCATTTT. It codes for CASSPTGTGSWNQPQHF.

The chain joins TRBV6-6 to TRBJ2-2, with D possibly matching TRBD1 (5 bases). CDR1 is MNHNY, CDR2 SVGAGI, per germline (reference sequence). Deletions cut 2 bases from V and 6 bases from J, with 10 bases between. The CDR3 is 14 amino acids. CDR3 coding DNA: TGTGCCAGCAGTTACGTCAGGGTTCCCGGGGAGCTGTTTTTT. As protein: CASSYVRVPGELFF.

This chain's CDR3 is CASSPGTRSYEQYF. Here the CDR3 DNA reads TGTGCCAGCAGTCCCGGGACACGCTCCTACGAGCAGTACTTC. The chain has TRBV6-5 and TRBJ2-7, with D perhaps matching TRBD1 (6 bases). CDR1 and CDR2 (germline): MNHEY, SVGAGI. The length of the CDR3 is 14 residues. The V end lost 5 bases, the J end lost 0 bases, and 11 bases lay between the germline ends.

This clone was recorded once. The chain employs TRBV19 and TRBJ1-4; D may be TRBD1 (6 bases). The CDR3 sequence is 17 residues long. With 5 bases removed from V and 1 base from J, the gap between germline ends came to 17 bases. Germline V gene data show CDR1 as LNHDA and CDR2 as SQIVND (reference sequence). The CDR3 spells CASSPRGNGETNEKLFF. As DNA, the CDR3 is TGTGCCAGTAGTCCGAGGGGGAATGGGGAAACTAATGAAAAACTGTTTTTT.